What follows are 29 T cell receptor beta chains derived from one specimen sequenced in a study of identical twins. MiXCR, applied by TCRdb to the 5' RACE reads, yields one record per CDR3 protein. The sample lists 260,000 or so distinct CDR3 sequences; 6% to 8.5% were seen once. This same sample was also part of a study on yellow fever vaccine responses in identical twins.

Sequenced material: CD8+ T cells sorted from blood. The receptors originated from a woman aged 18-29 years in good health.

This clonotype was seen a few times. The gene calls are TRBV13 and TRBJ2-7, with a possible D match to TRBD1 (6 bases). Germline CDR1 reads PRHDT; CDR2 reads FYEKMQ (reference sequence). This CDR3 comprises 13 residues. V was clipped by 8 bases and J by 6 bases, with 17 bases between them. CDR3 amino acids: CASSLTGPSEQYV. CDR3 in DNA: TGTGCCAGCTCCCTCACAGGGCCTTCCGAGCAGTACGTC.

This clonotype was picked up many times. The chain recombines TRBV28 with TRBJ2-3; 9 nucleotides align to TRBD2. Germline V gives CDR1 MDHEN, CDR2 SYDVKM. V lost 2 bases and J lost 4; bases outside the gene matches: 7. The CDR3 is made up of 16 amino acids. The CDR3 reads CASSLQGGGESDTQYF. The CDR3 DNA reads as TGTGCCAGCAGTTTACAAGGCGGGGGGGAATCAGATACGCAGTATTTT.

At least ten counts were recorded for this clonotype. This chain joins TRBV9 and TRBJ2-2; D is ambiguous. The germline V gene encodes CDR1 SGDLS and CDR2 YYNGEE. The CDR3 is 15 amino acids. V was pared by 4 bases and J by 1 base, with 11 bases between. The CDR3 sequence is CASSRRVENTGELFF. The DNA of the CDR3 is TGTGCCAGCAGCCGCCGCGTAGAGAACACCGGGGAGCTGTTTTTT.

A few counts support this clonotype. J is TRBJ2-7 and V is TRBV7-8; no clear D gene. The CDR3 consists of 14 residues. V was clipped by 5 bases and J by 4 bases, with 15 bases between them. Germline lookup yields CDR1 SGHVS and CDR2 FQNEAQ. The CDR3 loop reads CASSPPGRSYEQYF. The CDR3 nucleotides are TGTGCCAGCAGCCCCCCTGGCAGGTCATACGAGCAGTACTTC.

This clonotype was observed many times. This chain uses TRBV12-3 or TRBV12-4 with TRBJ1-2, with a weak D call TRBD1 (5 bases). CDR3 size: 16 residues. V dropped 5 bases and J dropped 1 base, with 17 bases sitting between them. Here the CDR3 reads CASSGIGTEYNYGYTF. CDR3 nucleotides: TGTGCCAGCAGTGGCATTGGGACGGAATATAACTATGGCTACACCTTC.

This clonotype was detected ten times or more. CDR3 coding DNA: TGTGCCAGCAGTTATGTGGACACCGGGGAGCTGTTTTTT. Translating gives CASSYVDTGELFF. The chain joins TRBV6-5 to TRBJ2-2, with D hard to call. This CDR3 has 13 amino acids. Germline CDR1 reads MNHEY; CDR2 reads SVGAGI. Between the trimmed V and J ends, which lost 3 bases and 3 bases, there was a span of 5 bases.

This clonotype was seen ten or more times. The V and J genes are TRBV24-1 and TRBJ2-5, with 7 bases lining up with TRBD1. CDR1 KGHDR and CDR2 SFDVKD come from the germline V gene. V lost 1 base and J lost 3; bases outside the gene matches: 1. This CDR3 comprises 14 residues. The CDR3 region has the DNA TGTGCCACCAGTGATTTAACAGGGGAAGAGACCCAGTACTTC. Protein sequence: CATSDLTGEETQYF.

Ten or more counts support this clonotype. This rearrangement joins TRBV28 to TRBJ2-5; TRBD2 might be the D (6 bases). Germline CDR1 and CDR2: MDHEN and SYDVKM. This CDR3 has 14 residues. Between the trimmed V and J ends, which lost 7 bases and 5 bases, there was a span of 17 bases. The CDR3: CASNIAADWETQYF. The CDR3 DNA follows: TGTGCCAGCAACATAGCGGCGGACTGGGAGACCCAGTACTTC.

This clonotype appeared a few times. The chain is built from TRBV6-6 and TRBJ1-1; maybe TRBD1 (5 bases). The CDR3 is 13 amino acids. Trimming took 10 bases from V and 0 from J, leaving 12 bases between them. Per the germline V gene, CDR1 is MNHNY and CDR2 is SVGAGI (reference sequence). The CDR3 protein is CATRRGMNTEAFF. The CDR3 bases are TGTGCCACCCGGAGGGGAATGAACACTGAAGCTTTCTTT.

In this sample, this clonotype turned up a few times. The J gene is TRBJ2-7, the V gene TRBV20-1; 8 bases fit TRBD2. CDR1 and CDR2 from the germline V gene are DFQATT and SNEGSKA (reference sequence). The CDR3 extends over 14 amino acids. J lost 5 bases, V lost 0 bases, and 6 bases had no gene match. CDR3 sequence (DNA): TGCAGTGCTAGAGATGGAGCGGGAGATGACGAGCAGTACTTC. It codes for CSARDGAGDDEQYF.

A few counts support this clonotype. The V call is TRBV2, the J call TRBJ1-1, with TRBD1 as a possible D gene (5 bases). V was clipped by 4 bases and J by 3 bases, with 6 bases between them. This CDR3 has 12 amino acids. The V gene's germline CDR1 is SNHLY and CDR2 FYNNEI. The CDR3 region has the DNA TGTGCCAGCAGTGGAGGGGACACTGAAGCTTTCTTT. Protein sequence: CASSGGDTEAFF.

This clonotype was seen only a few times. The gene calls are TRBV7-9 and TRBJ2-1; weak D call: TRBD1 (6 bases). Trimming cost V 8 bases and J 6 bases, with 17 bases left between them. The CDR3 length is 14 residues. Looked up from germline, CDR1 is SEHNR and CDR2 is FQNEAQ (reference sequence). The CDR3 here is CASDTGSSSNEQFF. DNA for the CDR3: TGTGCCAGCGATACAGGGTCCTCGAGCAATGAGCAGTTCTTC.

The chain combines TRBV27 with TRBJ2-7; a weak D match, TRBD2 (6 bases). Looked up from germline, CDR1 is MNHEY and CDR2 is SMNVEV (reference sequence). V shed 5 bases and J shed 6 bases, with 17 bases lying between them. The CDR3 consists of 14 residues. CDR3 sequence: CASSPRGRRGEQYF. The CDR3 DNA reads TGTGCCAGCAGTCCCCGCGGCCGGCGGGGCGAGCAGTACTTC.

The chain has TRBV27 and TRBJ1-2; no definite D call. The germline CDR1 and CDR2 sequences are MNHEY and SMNVEV (reference sequence). Trimming took 2 bases from V and 5 from J, leaving 12 bases between them. The length of the CDR3 is 14 residues. DNA for the CDR3: TGTGCCAGCAGTTTAGCTCGGGTCGGGTATGGCTACACCTTC. Protein: CASSLARVGYGYTF.

This clonotype turned up a few times. The genes are TRBV5-1 and TRBJ2-3; 7 bases align to TRBD2. Per the germline V gene, CDR1 is SGHRS and CDR2 is YFSETQ. The CDR3 extends over 15 amino acids. After removal of 1 base from V and 1 base from J, the junction contained 3 bases not matched to a gene. The CDR3 is CASSLTGGRTDTQYF. CDR3 coding DNA: TGCGCCAGCAGCTTGACGGGAGGCCGCACAGATACGCAGTATTTT.

The chain links TRBV7-9 to TRBJ2-5; possible D gene TRBD1, 6 bases. CDR3 size: 15 residues. The V end was cut by 4 bases, the J end by 7 bases, with 19 bases between. Germline loops: CDR1 SEHNR, CDR2 FQNEAQ (reference sequence). The CDR3 DNA is TGTGCCAGCAGCTCGTCAGGGGCCATCGCGGGGACCCAGTACTTC. Protein: CASSSSGAIAGTQYF.

The rearrangement links TRBV2 to TRBJ1-1; a weak D match, TRBD1 (6 bases). The CDR3 extends over 15 amino acids. The V and J ends lost 5 bases and 3 bases respectively, with 16 bases between them. The germline gives CDR1 SNHLY, CDR2 FYNNEI. In DNA form, the CDR3 reads TGTGCCAGCAGTCGAAAAATACAGGGATACACTGAAGCTTTCTTT. It specifies CASSRKIQGYTEAFF.

This clonotype was seen at least ten times. The chain carries TRBV5-1 and TRBJ1-1; D is unclear. V shed 6 bases and J shed 1 base, with 7 bases lying between them. Germline V gene data show CDR1 as SGHRS and CDR2 as YFSETQ. The CDR3 contains 12 residues. The CDR3 DNA follows: TGCGCCAGCACGAGTTCGAACACTGAAGCTTTCTTT. This sequence encodes CASTSSNTEAFF.

In its sample, this clonotype was seen a few times. CDR3 amino acids: CASSEGSKGTGELFF. CDR3 DNA: TGTGCCAGCAGTGAAGGGAGTAAGGGCACCGGGGAGCTGTTTTTT. The chain carries TRBV25-1 and TRBJ2-2; weak D call: TRBD2 (5 bases). With 2 bases removed from V and 4 bases from J, the gap between germline ends came to 11 bases. CDR3 length equals 15 residues. Germline assignment: CDR1 MGHDK and CDR2 SYGVNS.

Many counts were recorded for this clonotype. CDR3 in amino acids: CSASHSRGTYEQYF. DNA of the CDR3: TGCAGTGCCTCCCACTCGCGGGGGACCTACGAGCAGTACTTC. The chain carries TRBV20-1 and TRBJ2-7, with 7 bases fitting TRBD2. The V gene end was trimmed by 6 bases and the J gene end by 2 bases; junction bases not matched to a gene: 10. This CDR3 region has 14 residues. Germline lookup yields CDR1 DFQATT and CDR2 SNEGSKA (reference sequence).

The rearrangement joins TRBV2 to TRBJ1-3, with TRBD1 matching 12 bases. CDR1 and CDR2 (germline): SNHLY, FYNNEI. After removal of 11 bases from V and 0 bases from J, the junction contained 14 bases not matched to a gene. The CDR3 has 18 residues. This CDR3 is CAFRYGTGGTRSGNTIYF. CDR3 DNA sequence: TGTGCCTTCAGGTACGGGACAGGGGGCACCCGCTCTGGAAACACCATATATTTT.

The chain employs TRBV20-1 and TRBJ2-1, with TRBD2 matching over 13 bases. Trimming took 4 bases from V and 4 from J; bases not matched to a gene: 4. Per germline, CDR1 DFQATT and CDR2 SNEGSKA (reference sequence). This CDR3 is 15 amino acids long. CDR3 coding DNA: TGCAGTGCTACACTACTAGCGGGAGGGTACAATGAGCAGTTCTTC. The encoded protein is CSATLLAGGYNEQFF.

This clonotype was seen at least ten times. The V call is TRBV7-8, the J call TRBJ2-3; 8 bases are a match to TRBD2. Trimming took 6 bases from V and 6 from J; bases not matched to a gene: 11. Looked up from germline, CDR1 is SGHVS and CDR2 is FQNEAQ. The CDR3 runs 15 residues. In DNA form, the CDR3 reads TGTGCCAGCAGTACTTGGACTAGCCTAGTGGATACGCAGTATTTT. Translating it yields CASSTWTSLVDTQYF.

This clonotype showed up many times. The gene calls are TRBV7-9 and TRBJ2-3; TRBD2 matches 11 bases. After removal of 5 bases from V and 5 bases from J, the junction contained 6 bases not matched to a gene. Germline V lookup: CDR1 SEHNR, CDR2 FQNEAQ (reference sequence). This CDR3 comprises 15 residues. The DNA for the CDR3 is TGTGCCAGCAGCCTTAGCGGGGGGGCCGGAGATACGCAGTATTTT. It codes for CASSLSGGAGDTQYF.

This clonotype was seen a few times. The gene calls are TRBV9 and TRBJ1-1; perhaps TRBD1 as D (6 bases). Germline-derived CDR1 and CDR2 are SGDLS and YYNGEE. The CDR3 is made up of 14 amino acids. V was cut by 4 bases and J by 3 bases, with 13 bases left in between. The CDR3 DNA reads TGTGCCAGCAGCCATCCTAACAGGGACACTGAAGCTTTCTTT. It translates to CASSHPNRDTEAFF.

The chain employs TRBV27 and TRBJ1-1; D remains ambiguous. In germline, CDR1 is MNHEY, CDR2 SMNVEV (reference sequence). The CDR3 contains 15 residues. The V and J ends lost 5 bases and 7 bases respectively, with 20 bases between them. This CDR3 is CASSGVGSRVGEAFF. CDR3 bases: TGTGCCAGCAGTGGGGTGGGGAGCCGGGTAGGTGAAGCTTTCTTT.

This clonotype was seen only a few times. The gene calls are TRBV28 and TRBJ2-4, with no clear D. This CDR3 comprises 14 residues. Germline V gene lookup returns CDR1 MDHEN and CDR2 SYDVKM. The V and J ends lost 5 bases and 6 bases respectively, with 14 bases between them. The CDR3 DNA reads as TGTGCCAGCAGTCCAACACGAGGTGGAAACATTCAGTACTTC. Protein sequence: CASSPTRGGNIQYF.

This clonotype was counted only a few times. The chain uses TRBV7-3 and TRBJ1-1; a possible D gene is TRBD1 (6 bases). The CDR3 contains 12 residues. V was trimmed by 6 bases and J by 8 bases, leaving 13 bases between them. Per germline, CDR1 SGHTA and CDR2 FQGTGA. The CDR3 nucleotides are TGTGCCAGCAGGAGCGACGGGGGCGAAGCTTTCTTT. This codes for CASRSDGGEAFF. The full variable domain, rest sourced from reference TRBV7-3 and TRBJ1-1, is GAGVSQTPSNKVTEKGKYVELRCDPISGHTALYWYRQSLGQGPEFLIYFQGTGAADDSGLPNDRFFAVRPEGSVSTLKIQRTERGDSAVYLCASRSDGGEAFFGQGTRLTVV.

This clonotype has a count of ten or more. The chain combines TRBV7-2 with TRBJ1-1; D unresolved. CDR3 length equals 16 residues. The ends were cut back, 0 bases at V and 1 base at J, with 12 bases in the middle. Germline CDR1 is SGHTA and CDR2 is FQGNSA. The CDR3 sequence is CASSLALSLKNTEAFF. The DNA of the CDR3 is TGTGCCAGCAGCTTAGCGCTATCCCTCAAGAACACTGAAGCTTTCTTT. The whole variable domain, remainder taken from reference TRBV7-2 and TRBJ1-1, is GAGVSQSPSNKVTEKGKDVELRCDPISGHTALYWYRQSLGQGLEFLIYFQGNSAPDKSGLPSDRFSAERTGGSVSTLTIQRTQQEDSAVYLCASSLALSLKNTEAFFGQGTRLTVV.